Presented here are 20 T cell receptor beta chains from one specimen sequenced in a study of Graves' ophthalmopathy and Graves' hyperthyroidism. Amplifying from RNA transcripts, the study obtained TCR beta CDR3 regions. HTBI-primed first-round RT-PCR preceded second-round multiplex PCR. TCRdb re-called the multiplex PCR reads with MiXCR, one entry per CDR3 protein. The top ten clones hold less than 25% of a sample with some 48,000 distinct CDR3 sequences, over 40% of them seen once. Input material: peripheral blood. The receptors were sampled from an adult man with Graves' ophthalmopathy.

This rearrangement joins TRBV5-6 to TRBJ2-3; 8 bases fit TRBD2. The CDR3 is 15 amino acids. The J segment lost 5 bases and the V segment lost 5 bases, leaving 10 bases of the junction unmatched. Germline V gene lookup returns CDR1 SGHDT and CDR2 YYEEEE. CDR3 nucleotides: TGTGCCAGCAGTCCCTGGGGACTAGGGCAAGATACGCAGTATTTT. This codes for CASSPWGLGQDTQYF.

The chain couples TRBV5-1 to TRBJ2-1; D perhaps matches TRBD1 (6 bases). With 4 bases removed from V and 12 bases from J, the gap between germline ends came to 26 bases. Germline loops: CDR1 SGHRS, CDR2 YFSETQ. The CDR3 totals 16 residues. In DNA, the CDR3 is TGCGCCAGCAGCCCTGGCCCAGGGGCTAGCACAGATACGCAGTTCTTC. Translation gives CASSPGPGASTDTQFF.

Here the CDR3 reads CASKGGVNEKLFF. CDR3 nucleotide sequence: TGTGCCAGCAAGGGAGGGGTTAATGAAAAACTGTTTTTT. The V gene is TRBV2, the J gene TRBJ1-4; D may be TRBD1 (5 bases). The CDR3 length is 13 residues. The ends were cut back, 7 bases at V and 4 bases at J, with 10 bases in the middle. Germline CDR1 SNHLY, CDR2 FYNNEI.

This clonotype was detected many times. This may be a read error, as it is one base from a much larger clone. The rearrangement joins TRBV5-4 to TRBJ2-7, with a possible D match to TRBD1 (6 bases). The CDR3 runs to 14 residues. Trimming took off 4 bases at V and 2 bases at J, with 13 bases between the two ends. Germline V gene sequence: CDR1 SGHNT, CDR2 YYREEE (reference sequence). CDR3 loop: CASSPEQGAYEQYF. The CDR3 region has the DNA TGTGCCAGCAGCCCCGAACAGGGTGCCTACGAGCAGTACTTC.

This chain joins TRBV9 and TRBJ1-3, with TRBD1 matching 8 bases. Germline-derived CDR1 and CDR2 are SGDLS and YYNGEE. This CDR3 has 15 residues. With V trimmed by 4 bases and J by 0 bases, 3 bases remained unmatched. CDR3 loop: CASSQTGVSGNTIYF. Written as DNA, the CDR3 is TGTGCCAGCAGCCAGACAGGGGTCTCTGGAAACACCATATATTTT.

This clonotype has ten or more counts. The chain employs TRBV12-5 and TRBJ1-5; unclear D gene. Trimming pared 3 bases from V and 5 bases from J, leaving 5 bases between. The CDR3 totals 12 residues. Germline values: CDR1 LGHNT, CDR2 FRNRAP. In DNA form, the CDR3 reads TGTGCTAGTGGTTTAGGCGATCAGCCCCAGCATTTT. Its translation: CASGLGDQPQHF.

The rearrangement links TRBV7-1 to TRBJ2-6; 7 positions match TRBD1. TRBV7-1 is placed among ORFs of uncertain function. The CDR3 is 15 residues long. The junction had 3 bases not matched to a gene; V was cut back by 5 bases and J by 2 bases. The CDR3 region is CASSNRGAGANVLTF. CDR3 sequence (DNA): TGTGCCAGCAGCAACAGGGGAGCTGGGGCCAACGTCCTGACTTTC.

This chain uses TRBV19 with TRBJ2-6, with D perhaps assigned TRBD1 or TRBD2 (6 bases each). The V end lost 3 bases, the J end lost 13 bases, and 10 bases lay between the germline ends. Per the germline V gene, CDR1 is LNHDA and CDR2 is SQIVND (reference sequence). This CDR3 has 12 amino acids. CDR3 loop: CASSMRGGVLTF. The CDR3 nucleotides are TGTGCCAGTAGTATGCGAGGGGGGGTCCTGACTTTC. Combining the CDR3 with reference TRBV19 and TRBJ2-6 gives the whole variable domain DGGITQSPKYLFRKEGQNVTLSCEQNLNHDAMYWYRQDPGQGLRLIYYSQIVNDFQKGDIAEGYSVSREKKESFPLTVTSAQKNPTAFYLCASSMRGGVLTFGAGSRLTVL.

Ten or more counts support this clonotype. This chain links TRBV7-2 with TRBJ2-7; 8 bases fit TRBD2. V lost 7 bases to trimming and J lost 0 bases; unmatched junction nucleotides: 11. CDR1 and CDR2 (germline): SGHTA, FQGNSA. CDR3 length: 16 amino acids. CDR3 in DNA: TGTGCCAGCACCTCCGCCGGGCTAGCGGGCTCCTACGAGCAGTACTTC. It is translated as CASTSAGLAGSYEQYF.

The chain employs TRBV9 and TRBJ2-7; 10 bases are shared with TRBD2. Trimming took 3 bases from V and 4 from J; bases not matched to a gene: 10. The CDR3 sequence is 16 residues long. Per germline, CDR1 SGDLS and CDR2 YYNGEE. The CDR3 sequence: CASSEPLLAGTYEQYF. The CDR3 coding sequence is TGTGCCAGCAGCGAACCCCTACTAGCGGGGACTTACGAGCAGTACTTC.

The chain carries TRBV4-3 and TRBJ1-4, with D unresolved. The CDR3 is 18 residues long. The V gene's germline CDR1 is LGHNA and CDR2 YSLEER. Trimming stripped 5 bases from V and 0 bases from J, with 19 bases between. In DNA, the CDR3 is TGCGCCAGCAGCTCCCACGCCCGTACAGCTGCAACTAATGAAAAACTGTTTTTT. Encoded protein: CASSSHARTAATNEKLFF.

This clonotype was recorded at least ten times. V usage is TRBV20-1 and J usage is TRBJ1-5; 7 bases agree with TRBD1. Germline V gene lookup returns CDR1 DFQATT and CDR2 SNEGSKA (reference sequence). The ends lost 8 bases at V and 5 bases at J; junction bases unmatched: 18. This CDR3 is 16 amino acids long. The CDR3 loop is CSTKPGRGGRDQPQHF. DNA of the CDR3: TGCAGTACCAAACCCGGACGAGGGGGCCGGGATCAGCCCCAGCATTTT.

This rearrangement joins TRBV6-6 to TRBJ2-7; possible D gene TRBD2, 6 bases. Trimming took 4 bases from V and 4 from J, leaving 11 bases between them. This CDR3 has 13 residues. Germline CDR1 is MNHNY and CDR2 is SVGAGI (reference sequence). CDR3 coding DNA: TGTGCCAGCAGTTTTGAAGGGACTTACGAGCAGTACTTC. As protein: CASSFEGTYEQYF.

This chain links TRBV7-2 with TRBJ1-4; 7 bases are shared with TRBD1. Germline-derived CDR1 and CDR2 are SGHTA and FQGNSA. This CDR3 has 15 residues. With 5 bases clipped from V and 5 bases from J, the junction kept 8 bases outside the gene matches. The CDR3 reads CASSPGGGGNEKLFF. In DNA form, the CDR3 reads TGTGCCAGCAGCCCAGGGGGAGGGGGGAATGAAAAACTGTTTTTT. Complete variable domain (other parts from reference TRBV7-2 and TRBJ1-4): GAGVSQSPSNKVTEKGKDVELRCDPISGHTALYWYRQSLGQGLEFLIYFQGNSAPDKSGLPSDRFSAERTGGSVSTLTIQRTQQEDSAVYLCASSPGGGGNEKLFFGSGTQLSVL.

The chain is built from TRBV29-1 and TRBJ2-7; 10 nucleotides agree with TRBD1. The CDR3 length is 13 residues. Trimming cost V 7 bases and J 3 bases; bases outside gene matches: 6. CDR1 and CDR2 (germline): SQVTM, ANQGSEA. The CDR3 spells CSGGQGEGYEQYF. DNA for the CDR3: TGCAGCGGAGGACAGGGGGAAGGCTACGAGCAGTACTTC.

At least ten counts were recorded for this clonotype. The chain combines TRBV2 with TRBJ2-2, with unresolved D. The CDR3 spans 13 residues. Trimming took off 4 bases at V and 1 base at J, with 4 bases between the two ends. CDR1 and CDR2 from the germline V gene are SNHLY and FYNNEI. The CDR3: CASSGMNTGELFF. DNA of the CDR3: TGTGCCAGCAGTGGAATGAACACCGGGGAGCTGTTTTTT. Complete variable domain (other parts from reference TRBV2 and TRBJ2-2): EPEVTQTPSHQVTQMGQEVILRCVPISNHLYFYWYRQILGQKVEFLVSFYNNEISEKSEIFDDQFSVERPDGSNFTLKIRSTKLEDSAMYFCASSGMNTGELFFGEGSRLTVL.

This chain links TRBV7-9 with TRBJ1-2; the D gene is possibly TRBD1 (6 bases). The germline gives CDR1 SEHNR, CDR2 FQNEAQ (reference sequence). V lost 1 base and J 4 bases, leaving 13 bases between the germline ends. The CDR3 totals 15 residues. The DNA of the CDR3 is TGTGCCAGCAGCTTAGGGGGGCGACAGGCCTATGGCTACACCTTC. Its protein is CASSLGGRQAYGYTF. Combining the CDR3 with reference TRBV7-9 and TRBJ1-2 gives the whole variable domain DTGVSQNPRHKITKRGQNVTFRCDPISEHNRLYWYRQTLGQGPEFLTYFQNEAQLEKSRLLSDRFSAERPKGSFSTLEIQRTEQGDSAMYLCASSLGGRQAYGYTFGSGTRLTVV.

This clonotype was counted many times. J is TRBJ1-5 and V is TRBV6-1; TRBD1 might be the D (5 bases). Trimming pared 3 bases from V and 0 bases from J, leaving 12 bases between. CDR1 and CDR2 (germline): MNHNS, SASEGT. CDR3 length: 16 residues. The CDR3 here is CASSESRTLSNQPQHF. The CDR3 nucleotides read TGTGCCAGCAGTGAGTCGAGGACACTTAGCAATCAGCCCCAGCATTTT.

Turning to this clonotype: Just one base apart from a much larger clone, this may be a read error. The chain recombines TRBV30 with TRBJ2-2, with D tentatively TRBD2 (5 bases). Germline assignment: CDR1 GTSNPN and CDR2 SVGIG (reference sequence). This CDR3 is built from 13 residues. The CDR3 DNA reads as TGTGCCTGGAGCGTGAAGGGAACCGGGGAGCTGTCTTTT. Protein sequence: CAWSVKGTGELSF.

This clonotype was seen ten or more times. The chain uses TRBV4-2 and TRBJ2-7; no reliable D call. V was clipped by 4 bases and J by 1 base, with 11 bases between them. Germline V gene data show CDR1 as LGHNA and CDR2 as YNFKEQ. The CDR3 consists of 14 residues. The CDR3 here is CASSLNRQSYEQYF. The CDR3 bases are TGTGCCAGCAGCCTGAACCGACAATCCTACGAGCAGTACTTC.